A selection of T cell receptor beta chains follows, all from one sample in a study of blood T cell repertoires in COVID-19. Measured with immunoSEQ multiplex PCR; TCRdb has only the in-frame clones, and not every one. This sample has about 71,000 clones, with over 75% found just once. Source material: peripheral blood. The receptors were sampled from a woman aged 18-29 years with acute or convalescent COVID-19. CDR3s include the opening cysteine and the closing phenylalanine or tryptophan. D genes are given only for firm matches. Only part of the rows carry a size: once, few, many, or a class if the clone is expanded.

clone_size: -
j_call: TRBJ1-2
v_call: TRBV19
d_call: -
cdr3_nt: TGTGCCAGTAGTTTTAACCCGGGACATGTCGGCTACACCTTC
cdr3_aa: CASSFNPGHVGYTF

clone_size: few
j_call: TRBJ2-1
v_call: TRBV28
d_call: TRBD1
cdr3_nt: TGTGCCAGCAGCTCAACGGGACAGGGGCCCTACAATGAGCAGTTCTTC
cdr3_aa: CASSSTGQGPYNEQFF

clone_size: -
j_call: TRBJ1-5
v_call: TRBV30
d_call: -
cdr3_nt: TGTGCCTGGAGCAGGGACACCACCCAGCCCCAGCATTTT
cdr3_aa: CAWSRDTTQPQHF

clone_size: once
j_call: TRBJ1-5
v_call: TRBV28
d_call: -
cdr3_nt: TGTGCCAGCAGTTTATTCGGTCCGGGGCAGCCCCAGCATTTT
cdr3_aa: CASSLFGPGQPQHF

clone_size: -
j_call: TRBJ1-1
v_call: TRBV5-6
d_call: TRBD1
cdr3_nt: TGTGCCAGCAGCGGGACAGGGGGGAACACTGAAGCTTTCTTT
cdr3_aa: CASSGTGGNTEAFF

clone_size: -
j_call: TRBJ2-1
v_call: TRBV29-1
d_call: -
cdr3_nt: TGCAGCGTTGGAGCAGGGGCTAACTCGTGGGGGCAGTTCTTC
cdr3_aa: CSVGAGANSWGQFF

clone_size: few
j_call: TRBJ2-1
v_call: TRBV28
d_call: TRBD1
cdr3_nt: TGTGCCAGCAGTACGCCGGGACAGGGCCCCGACTGGCAGTTCTTC
cdr3_aa: CASSTPGQGPDWQFF

clone_size: -
j_call: TRBJ2-5
v_call: TRBV3-1/TRBV3-2
d_call: -
cdr3_nt: TGTGCCAGCAGCCAAGACGCAGGTTTCAACCAGGAGACCCAGTACTTC
cdr3_aa: CASSQDAGFNQETQYF

clone_size: -
j_call: TRBJ1-1
v_call: TRBV5-1
d_call: -
cdr3_nt: TGCGCCAGCAGCTTAGGGGACACTGAAGCTTTCTTT
cdr3_aa: CASSLGDTEAFF

clone_size: -
j_call: TRBJ2-1
v_call: TRBV19
d_call: TRBD1
cdr3_nt: TGTGCCAGTAGTTACCAGGGGGCCCACAATGAGCAGTTCTTC
cdr3_aa: CASSYQGAHNEQFF

clone_size: once
j_call: TRBJ2-5
v_call: TRBV4-3
d_call: -
cdr3_nt: TGCGCCAGCAGCCGAGCTTTGTACCAAGAGACCCAGTACTTC
cdr3_aa: CASSRALYQETQYF

clone_size: -
j_call: TRBJ1-1
v_call: TRBV4-1
d_call: -
cdr3_nt: TGCGCCAGCGGCTACCTACAGGGAAACACTGAAGCTTTCTTT
cdr3_aa: CASGYLQGNTEAFF

clone_size: -
j_call: TRBJ2-1
v_call: TRBV7-9
d_call: -
cdr3_nt: TGTGCCAGCAGCCCAACCTTGCTAGTTGGTACTGAGCAGTTCTTC
cdr3_aa: CASSPTLLVGTEQFF

clone_size: -
j_call: TRBJ2-1
v_call: TRBV11-2
d_call: -
cdr3_nt: TGTGCCAGCAGCGTCCATCGGGGTGCCTACAATGAGCAGTTCTTC
cdr3_aa: CASSVHRGAYNEQFF

clone_size: once
j_call: TRBJ2-1
v_call: TRBV6-1
d_call: -
cdr3_nt: TGTGCCAGCAGTGAAAGGGGCTATGAGCAGTTCTTC
cdr3_aa: CASSERGYEQFF

clone_size: -
j_call: TRBJ1-3
v_call: TRBV15
d_call: TRBD1
cdr3_nt: TGTGCCACCAGCCCTACAGGGGTAGAAAGTGGAAACACCATATATTTT
cdr3_aa: CATSPTGVESGNTIYF

clone_size: -
j_call: TRBJ1-1
v_call: TRBV4-1
d_call: -
cdr3_nt: TGCGCCAGCAGCCAAGAGATGACAGCGGGACACACTGAAGCTTTCTTT
cdr3_aa: CASSQEMTAGHTEAFF

clone_size: -
j_call: TRBJ2-5
v_call: TRBV5-1
d_call: -
cdr3_nt: TGCGCCAGCAACAGCGAGACCCAGTACTTC
cdr3_aa: CASNSETQYF

clone_size: -
j_call: TRBJ2-5
v_call: TRBV7-6
d_call: TRBD2
cdr3_nt: TGTGCCAGCAGCATAAGGTTAGCGGGAAACCAAGAGACCCAGTACTTC
cdr3_aa: CASSIRLAGNQETQYF

clone_size: once
j_call: TRBJ2-5
v_call: TRBV6-1
d_call: TRBD2
cdr3_nt: TGTGCCAGCAGCTACGCGCGGGGGGGCGCAGAGACCCAGTACTTC
cdr3_aa: CASSYARGGAETQYF

clone_size: -
j_call: TRBJ2-5
v_call: TRBV27
d_call: -
cdr3_nt: TGTGCCAGCAGTTTAAGGTCCCACGGGGAGACCCAGTACTTC
cdr3_aa: CASSLRSHGETQYF

clone_size: -
j_call: TRBJ2-5
v_call: TRBV5-4
d_call: -
cdr3_nt: TGTGCCAGCAGGCCAAGTGACAGACTGCAAGAGACCCAGTACTTC
cdr3_aa: CASRPSDRLQETQYF

clone_size: -
j_call: TRBJ1-5
v_call: TRBV2
d_call: -
cdr3_nt: TGTGCCATTTCCGACAGGCAAAATCAGCCCCAGCATTTT
cdr3_aa: CAISDRQNQPQHF

clone_size: -
j_call: TRBJ1-1
v_call: TRBV20-1
d_call: -
cdr3_nt: TGCAGTGCTAGTCAGGGCCGGCGGAACACTGAAGCTTTCTTT
cdr3_aa: CSASQGRRNTEAFF

clone_size: -
j_call: TRBJ2-3
v_call: TRBV7-9
d_call: TRBD2
cdr3_nt: TGTGCCAGCAGCTCCCCGGGACTCAGCGGGAGGGGAACAGATACGCAGTATTTT
cdr3_aa: CASSSPGLSGRGTDTQYF

clone_size: once
j_call: TRBJ1-1
v_call: TRBV28
d_call: TRBD1
cdr3_nt: TGTGCCAGCAGTTTATCCGGGACAGGGGGGCAGAACACTGAAGCTTTCTTT
cdr3_aa: CASSLSGTGGQNTEAFF

clone_size: -
j_call: TRBJ1-1
v_call: TRBV20-1
d_call: -
cdr3_nt: TGCAGTGCTAGTGTCGAGGACCCGGGATTCTTT
cdr3_aa: CSASVEDPGFF

clone_size: -
j_call: TRBJ1-5
v_call: TRBV7-8
d_call: -
cdr3_nt: TGTGCCAGCAGCTTAAGCGTCAATCAGCCCCAGCATTTT
cdr3_aa: CASSLSVNQPQHF

clone_size: -
j_call: TRBJ2-2
v_call: TRBV5-6
d_call: TRBD1
cdr3_nt: TGTGCCAGCAGCCGGACAGGGGTTAACACCGGGGAGCTGTTTTTT
cdr3_aa: CASSRTGVNTGELFF

clone_size: -
j_call: TRBJ2-3
v_call: TRBV3-1/TRBV3-2
d_call: -
cdr3_nt: TGTGCCAGCAGTCACGGGAGGTGGGGGGGCCCCCTTAGCACAGATACGCAGTATTTT
cdr3_aa: CASSHGRWGGPLSTDTQYF

clone_size: once
j_call: TRBJ1-2
v_call: TRBV5-4
d_call: TRBD1
cdr3_nt: TGTGCCGGCCGGGACAGGGGGTATGGCTACACCTTC
cdr3_aa: CAGRDRGYGYTF

clone_size: -
j_call: TRBJ2-1
v_call: TRBV7-9
d_call: TRBD1
cdr3_nt: TGTGCCAGCATTTCTTTTCCGGGGGACAGGGTTTTGAATGAGCAGTTCTTC
cdr3_aa: CASISFPGDRVLNEQFF

clone_size: -
j_call: TRBJ1-1
v_call: TRBV12-5
d_call: TRBD1
cdr3_nt: TGTGCTAGTGGTAAGGGACAGGGGTTTGAAGCTTTCTTT
cdr3_aa: CASGKGQGFEAFF

clone_size: -
j_call: TRBJ1-6
v_call: TRBV10-3
d_call: TRBD1
cdr3_nt: TGTGCCATCCGACGACAGGGCTATAATTCACCCCTCCACTTT
cdr3_aa: CAIRRQGYNSPLHF

clone_size: -
j_call: TRBJ1-4
v_call: TRBV5-5
d_call: TRBD1
cdr3_nt: TGTGCCAGCAGCTTGAATTTGGGACAGCAACTTACAACTAATGAAAAACTGTTTTTT
cdr3_aa: CASSLNLGQQLTTNEKLFF

clone_size: -
j_call: TRBJ2-5
v_call: TRBV9
d_call: TRBD1
cdr3_nt: TGTGCCAGCAGCGGCGGGGAGGGGACAGGGGCCCACCAAGAGACCCAGTACTTC
cdr3_aa: CASSGGEGTGAHQETQYF

clone_size: -
j_call: TRBJ1-6
v_call: TRBV2
d_call: -
cdr3_nt: TGTGCCAGCATCGAGGCCAGGGGAGTTTCACCCCTCCACTTT
cdr3_aa: CASIEARGVSPLHF

clone_size: -
j_call: TRBJ1-5
v_call: TRBV5-5
d_call: -
cdr3_nt: TGTGCCAGCAGCTTGGGGCGGGGAGATCAGCCCCAGCATTTT
cdr3_aa: CASSLGRGDQPQHF

clone_size: once
j_call: TRBJ1-4
v_call: TRBV19
d_call: -
cdr3_nt: TGTGCCAGTAGTACCCGACAGCCCAATAATGAAAAACTGTTTTTT
cdr3_aa: CASSTRQPNNEKLFF

clone_size: -
j_call: TRBJ2-5
v_call: TRBV5-1
d_call: TRBD2
cdr3_nt: TGCGCCAGCACGGGGGGAGAGACCCAGTACTTC
cdr3_aa: CASTGGETQYF

clone_size: -
j_call: TRBJ1-6
v_call: TRBV6-5
d_call: -
cdr3_nt: TGTGCCAGCAGATCGGGACTGCTTAATTCACCCCTCCACTTT
cdr3_aa: CASRSGLLNSPLHF

clone_size: -
j_call: TRBJ1-5
v_call: TRBV30
d_call: -
cdr3_nt: TGTGCCTGGGGCCTGGGAGTGGAGCCCCAGCATTTT
cdr3_aa: CAWGLGVEPQHF

clone_size: -
j_call: TRBJ2-3
v_call: TRBV5-1
d_call: -
cdr3_nt: TGCGCCAGCAGCTCCCGGGTCCCAGGGGCAGATACGCAGTATTTT
cdr3_aa: CASSSRVPGADTQYF

clone_size: -
j_call: TRBJ2-7
v_call: TRBV18
d_call: TRBD1
cdr3_nt: TGTGCCAGCTCAGACCCGGGACAGGGGTTTTCCGAGCAGTACTTC
cdr3_aa: CASSDPGQGFSEQYF

clone_size: -
j_call: TRBJ1-6
v_call: TRBV30
d_call: -
cdr3_nt: TGTGCCTGGAGTAGAGGTCTGTGGGGAGATAATTCACCCCTCCACTTT
cdr3_aa: CAWSRGLWGDNSPLHF

clone_size: -
j_call: TRBJ1-1
v_call: TRBV6-5
d_call: TRBD1
cdr3_nt: TGTGCCAGCAGGGCCGGGACAGGGAACTTCGAGGCTTTCTTT
cdr3_aa: CASRAGTGNFEAFF

clone_size: once
j_call: TRBJ2-1
v_call: TRBV19
d_call: TRBD2
cdr3_nt: TGTGCCACCCTAGCATTAGCGGGAGGGCGATGGTTCTTC
cdr3_aa: CATLALAGGRWFF

clone_size: once
j_call: TRBJ1-3
v_call: TRBV2
d_call: TRBD1
cdr3_nt: TGTGCCAGCAGGGACAGGGCTGGAAACACCATATATTTT
cdr3_aa: CASRDRAGNTIYF

clone_size: few
j_call: TRBJ1-3
v_call: TRBV4-3
d_call: TRBD1
cdr3_nt: TGCGCCAGCAGCCAAGTACAGGGGGCCTCTGGAAACACCATATATTTT
cdr3_aa: CASSQVQGASGNTIYF

clone_size: -
j_call: TRBJ1-5
v_call: TRBV6-4
d_call: -
cdr3_nt: TGTGCCAGCAGTCCTACAGATACAGGGTTAGCGAAATGGCAGCCCCAGCATTTT
cdr3_aa: CASSPTDTGLAKWQPQHF

clone_size: -
j_call: TRBJ2-7
v_call: TRBV6-2/TRBV6-3
d_call: TRBD1
cdr3_nt: TGTGCCAGCAGTTACCCAGACAGGGGGCTATACGAGCAGTACTTC
cdr3_aa: CASSYPDRGLYEQYF

clone_size: -
j_call: TRBJ1-5
v_call: TRBV30
d_call: TRBD1
cdr3_nt: TGTGCCTGGATAAGGGGTGACAGGGGGAGTCAGCCCCAGCATTTT
cdr3_aa: CAWIRGDRGSQPQHF

clone_size: -
j_call: TRBJ1-2
v_call: TRBV27
d_call: TRBD1
cdr3_nt: TGTGCCAGCAGACAGGGGGATGGCTACACCTTC
cdr3_aa: CASRQGDGYTF

clone_size: -
j_call: TRBJ1-5
v_call: TRBV2
d_call: -
cdr3_nt: TGTGCCCGCGGGGGACCGAATCCATTAATACAGCCCCAGCATTTT
cdr3_aa: CARGGPNPLIQPQHF

clone_size: -
j_call: TRBJ1-5
v_call: TRBV6-5
d_call: -
cdr3_nt: TGTGCCAGCAGTTCAAGGGAGGGTCAGCCCCAGCATTTT
cdr3_aa: CASSSREGQPQHF

clone_size: -
j_call: TRBJ1-5
v_call: TRBV15
d_call: -
cdr3_nt: TGTGCCACCAGCAGAAGACAGGATAATCAGCCCCAGCATTTT
cdr3_aa: CATSRRQDNQPQHF

clone_size: few
j_call: TRBJ1-2
v_call: TRBV5-4
d_call: -
cdr3_nt: TGTGCCAGCAGTGGGGGGGCTGGCTATGGCTACACCTTC
cdr3_aa: CASSGGAGYGYTF

clone_size: -
j_call: TRBJ1-1
v_call: TRBV30
d_call: -
cdr3_nt: TGTGCCTGGAGTGTATTCGGGAGGAACACTGAAGCTTTCTTT
cdr3_aa: CAWSVFGRNTEAFF

clone_size: -
j_call: TRBJ2-7
v_call: TRBV2
d_call: -
cdr3_nt: TGTGCCAGCAGTGCGTACAGGGACCACGAGCAGTACTTC
cdr3_aa: CASSAYRDHEQYF